The 17 T cell receptor beta chains listed next were all sequenced from one sample in a study of T-cell memory formation after mild COVID-19. One entry per CDR3 protein results from TCRdb running MiXCR on the 5' RACE reads. Of approximately 270,000 distinct CDR3 sequences in the sample, about 16% are singletons; the top ten hold roughly 23%. Source material: PBMCs or a T cell subset sorted from them (not recorded which). The receptors were sampled from a man between 18 and 29 years old who had mild COVID-19 (a few samples of this study predate the infection). Cell type and time point are not known.

In this sample, this clonotype turned up a few times. The chain joins TRBV6-2 or TRBV6-3 to TRBJ2-7; tentative D call: TRBD1 (5 bases). This CDR3 is 15 amino acids long. Germline CDR1 and CDR2: MNHEY and SVGEGT. V was shortened by 2 bases and J by 4 bases, with 15 bases between the two germline ends. The CDR3 region is CASSYDRNRIYEQYV. CDR3 nucleotides: TGTGCCAGCAGTTACGATAGGAACAGGATTTACGAGCAGTACGTC.

This clonotype has only a few counts. The V gene is TRBV23-1, the J gene TRBJ2-5, with D unresolved. TRBV23-1 is classed as an ORF, of uncertain function. CDR3 length: 12 residues. Deletions cut 2 bases from V and 5 bases from J, with 6 bases between. The CDR3 region has the DNA TGCGCCAGCAGTCAACACCGGGAGACCCAGTACTTC. Protein: CASSQHRETQYF.

The CDR3 loop reads CATSDPRTGFNEQFF. The CDR3, as DNA: TGTGCCACCAGTGATCCCCGGACAGGGTTCAATGAGCAGTTCTTC. The rearrangement joins TRBV24-1 to TRBJ2-1, with 8 bases fitting TRBD1. Germline V gives CDR1 KGHDR, CDR2 SFDVKD. V lost 3 bases, J lost 6 bases, and 6 bases stayed unmatched. The CDR3 has 15 residues.

This clonotype showed up just once. J is TRBJ1-6 and V is TRBV30; the D is unclear. The CDR3 covers 17 residues. Germline V gives CDR1 GTSNPN, CDR2 SVGIG (reference sequence). V lost 0 bases and J lost 3, with 15 bases in between. CDR3 sequence: CAWSVGGSWGYNSPLHF. CDR3 nucleotide sequence: TGTGCCTGGAGTGTAGGTGGCAGCTGGGGCTATAATTCACCCCTCCACTTT.

This clonotype came up a few times. CDR3 nucleotides: TGCAGCGTTGTAGAGGGGCGTCGTCAAGAGACCCAGTACTTC. As protein: CSVVEGRRQETQYF. The chain joins TRBV29-1 to TRBJ2-5; D may match TRBD1 or TRBD2 (5 bases each). CDR1 and CDR2 from the germline V gene are SQVTM and ANQGSEA. The V end was cut by 4 bases, the J end by 2 bases, with 14 bases between. The length of the CDR3 is 14 residues.

The sample holds many counts of this clonotype. CDR3 sequence reads: CASSEQAGQAKNIQYF. The CDR3 nucleotides are TGTGCCAGCAGCGAACAGGCGGGCCAAGCCAAAAACATTCAGTACTTC. The chain employs TRBV9 and TRBJ2-4; D is possibly TRBD1 or TRBD2 (5 bases each). The CDR3 runs to 16 residues. V was clipped by 3 bases and J by 0 bases, with 13 bases between them. Germline lookup yields CDR1 SGDLS and CDR2 YYNGEE.

The chain recombines TRBV20-1 with TRBJ2-1, with 9 bases identical to TRBD1. The CDR3 totals 15 residues. The V and J ends lost 3 bases and 5 bases, in that order; junction bases with no gene match: 8. The germline V gene encodes CDR1 DFQATT and CDR2 SNEGSKA (reference sequence). CDR3 coding DNA: TGCAGTGCTAGGCCCCCGCGGACAGGGGACAATGAGCAGTTCTTC. It specifies CSARPPRTGDNEQFF.

V and J are TRBV9 and TRBJ2-1, with D possibly TRBD2 on 5 matching bases. The CDR3 is made up of 14 amino acids. The V end lost 1 base, the J end lost 4 bases, and 9 bases lay between the germline ends. Looked up from germline, CDR1 is SGDLS and CDR2 is YYNGEE. The CDR3 is CASSVQTGYNEQFF. CDR3 coding DNA: TGTGCCAGCAGCGTACAGACGGGGTACAATGAGCAGTTCTTC.

This clonotype was picked up many times. The J gene is TRBJ2-1, the V gene TRBV2, with D perhaps matching TRBD1 or TRBD2 (5 bases each). V was shortened by 5 bases and J by 0 bases, with 11 bases between the two germline ends. The CDR3 length is 15 residues. Looked up from germline, CDR1 is SNHLY and CDR2 is FYNNEI. The DNA of the CDR3 is TGTGCCAGCAGTCCCGAGGGGAGCTCCTACAATGAGCAGTTCTTC. This sequence encodes CASSPEGSSYNEQFF.

The chain joins TRBV4-1 to TRBJ1-3; the D gene is possibly TRBD1 (5 bases). The ends were cut back, 2 bases at V and 0 bases at J, with 14 bases in the middle. Germline loops: CDR1 MGHRA, CDR2 YSYEKL. The CDR3 runs to 17 residues. CDR3 loop: CASSQTSGRASGNTIYF. The DNA of the CDR3 is TGCGCCAGCAGCCAAACCTCCGGCAGGGCCTCTGGAAACACCATATATTTT.

This clonotype was counted a few times. This chain joins TRBV6-2 or TRBV6-3 and TRBJ2-7; 7 bases are a match to TRBD1. Looked up from germline, CDR1 is MNHEY and CDR2 is SVGEGT. The junction had 10 bases not matched to a gene; V was cut back by 6 bases and J by 2 bases. This CDR3 has 15 amino acids. The CDR3 loop is CASSTGQSTAYEQYF. The CDR3 nucleotides are TGTGCCAGCAGCACGGGACAGTCAACCGCCTACGAGCAGTACTTC.

There are many counts of this clonotype. The chain is built from TRBV4-1 and TRBJ2-7; 10 bases line up with TRBD1. CDR1 and CDR2 (germline): MGHRA, YSYEKL. Trimming removed 4 bases from V and 5 bases from J; junction bases left unmatched: 5. The CDR3 is 14 residues long. The CDR3 DNA reads as TGCGCCAGCAGCCTCTTGGGACAGGGGAACGAGCAGTACTTC. This encodes CASSLLGQGNEQYF.

Note on this clonotype: This clone may be a read error of a much larger clone one base away. The chain recombines TRBV18 with TRBJ1-5, with TRBD1 matching over 7 bases. The germline V gene has CDR1 KGHSH and CDR2 LQKENI. V lost 3 bases and J lost 5; bases outside the gene matches: 7. CDR3 length: 15 amino acids. This chain's CDR3 is CASSPTGAVDQPQHF. CDR3 DNA: TGTGCCAGCTCACCTACAGGGGCGGTTGATCAGCCCCAGCATTTT.

The CDR3 sequence: CSARDLAGVNEQYF. CDR3 nucleotide sequence: TGCAGTGCTAGAGATCTTGCAGGGGTCAACGAGCAGTACTTC. The J gene is TRBJ2-7, the V gene TRBV20-1; tentative D call: TRBD1 (6 bases). Trimming took off 0 bases at V and 5 bases at J, with 14 bases between the two ends. CDR3 size: 14 residues. Germline CDR1 DFQATT, CDR2 SNEGSKA (reference sequence).

This chain links TRBV12-3 or TRBV12-4 with TRBJ1-1; tentative D call: TRBD1 (6 bases). Trimming removed 5 bases from V and 2 bases from J, with 18 bases in between. The CDR3 has 16 amino acids. CDR3 DNA sequence: TGTGCCAGCAGTCAACAGACAGGATGGGGTAACACTGAAGCTTTCTTT. Translation gives CASSQQTGWGNTEAFF.

This chain's CDR3 is CASSQGQTTQYF. In nucleotides, the CDR3 is TGTGCCAGCAGCCAGGGACAGACCACCCAGTACTTC. J is TRBJ2-5 and V is TRBV12-3 or TRBV12-4, with 7 bases matching TRBD1. There are 12 residues in the CDR3. V shed 6 bases, J shed 8 bases, and the junction held 6 bases outside the gene matches.

CDR3 protein: CASSSWGAVDTQYF. The CDR3 region has the DNA TGTGCCAGCAGCTCGTGGGGGGCCGTAGATACGCAGTATTTT. V and J are TRBV5-4 and TRBJ2-3; D is possibly TRBD1 or TRBD2 (6 bases each). V was trimmed by 3 bases and J by 5 bases, leaving 13 bases between them. CDR1 is SGHNT, CDR2 YYREEE, per germline (reference sequence). CDR3 length: 14 amino acids.